This T cell receptor beta chain was retrieved from a study of OX40 agonist ivuxolimab in advanced cancers. At the level of the study: Prior therapy, whether anti-PD-1, anti-PD-L1 or anti-CTLA-4, was allowed, and more than 35% had some.

In regard to this clone: The antigen remains undetermined.

Data came from immunoSEQ multiplex PCR; TCRdb stores just in-frame clones and leaves some out. This table holds about 20,000 clones, almost 85% found once. Sampled blood was obtained at baseline, cycle 4 day 1, and cycle 7 day 1. General study points: Expanded peripheral T cell antigen specificity was not determined.

The material sequenced was CD4+ or CD8+ T cells sorted from blood, taken in a trial of the OX40 agonist ivuxolimab. The TCR was taken from an adult with an advanced solid tumor such as melanoma, head and neck, liver or kidney cancer.

For the CDR3, the DNA is TGTGCCAGCAGCGGAACAGGGGGTGGGTTCCATGAGCAGTTCTTC. It is translated as CASSGTGGGFHEQFF. The chain is built from TRBV13 and TRBJ2-1; 8 nucleotides align to TRBD1. The J segment lost 8 bases and the V segment lost 5 bases, leaving 11 bases of the junction unmatched. Germline CDR1 and CDR2: PRHDT and FYEKMQ (reference sequence). CDR3 length: 15 amino acids.